The clone carrying this TCR beta chain has a count of ten or more. This sample was taken from a study of human T cells and chemical hapten exposure. The trim removed 0 bases at V and 2 bases at J, leaving 5 bases unmatched. The CDR3 totals 16 residues. The germline V gene has CDR1 MGHRA and CDR2 YSYEKL. TCRdb ran MiXCR on the RACE reads and lists one entry per CDR3 protein. The table has around 77,000 distinct CDR3 sequences, around 9.8% seen once. Time point denoted: patch test 1, 2 weeks after DPC sensitization. The treatment denotes: therapeutic diphenylcyclopropenone sensitization with weekly scalp DPC. Before extraction, the whole blood was not fractionated, and total RNA was taken from it.

The sequencing here drew on whole blood, taken in connection with sensitization to the hapten diphenylcyclopropenone (DPC). The genes are TRBV4-1 and TRBJ2-7, with 9 bases lining up with TRBD2. This TCR came from a woman in her thirties or forties with alopecia areata. Some clones in this sample may be carry-over from other donors' samples. The CDR3 bases are TGCGCCAGCAGCCAAGATGAGGCTAGCGGGGCCTACGAGCAGTACTTC. Amino acid sequence: CASSQDEASGAYEQYF.